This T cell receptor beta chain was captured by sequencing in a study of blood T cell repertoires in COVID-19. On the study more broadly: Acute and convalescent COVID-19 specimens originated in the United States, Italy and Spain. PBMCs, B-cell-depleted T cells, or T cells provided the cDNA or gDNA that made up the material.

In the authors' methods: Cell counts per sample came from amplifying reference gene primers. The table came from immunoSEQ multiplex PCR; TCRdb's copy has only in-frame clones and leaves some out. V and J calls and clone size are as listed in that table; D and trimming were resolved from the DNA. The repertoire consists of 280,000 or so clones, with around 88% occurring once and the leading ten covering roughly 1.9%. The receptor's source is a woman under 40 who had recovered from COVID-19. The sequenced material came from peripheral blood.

The CDR3 region is CASSIDREQFF. The CDR3 coding sequence is TGTGCCAGTAGTATAGATCGTGAGCAGTTCTTC. The chain joins TRBV19 to TRBJ2-1; D is undetermined. The CDR3 runs 11 residues. Germline V gene sequence: CDR1 LNHDA, CDR2 SQIVND (reference sequence). V was pared by 0 bases and J by 9 bases, with 3 bases between.